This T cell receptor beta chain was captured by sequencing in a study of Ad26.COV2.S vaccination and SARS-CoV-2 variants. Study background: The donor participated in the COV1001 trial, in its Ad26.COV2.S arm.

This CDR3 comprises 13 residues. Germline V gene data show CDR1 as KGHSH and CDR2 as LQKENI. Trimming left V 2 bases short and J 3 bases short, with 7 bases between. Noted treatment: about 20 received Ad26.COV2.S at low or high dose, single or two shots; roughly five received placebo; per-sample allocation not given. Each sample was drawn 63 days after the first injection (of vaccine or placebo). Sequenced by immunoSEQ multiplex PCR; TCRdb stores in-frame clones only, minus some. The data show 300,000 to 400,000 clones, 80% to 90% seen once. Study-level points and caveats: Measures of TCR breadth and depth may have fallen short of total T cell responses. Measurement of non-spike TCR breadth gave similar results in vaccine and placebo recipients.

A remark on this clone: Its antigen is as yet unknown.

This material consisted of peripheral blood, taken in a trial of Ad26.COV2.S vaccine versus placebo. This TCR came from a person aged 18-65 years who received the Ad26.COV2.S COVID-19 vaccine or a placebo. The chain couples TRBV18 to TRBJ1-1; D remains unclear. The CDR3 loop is CASSPGWDTEAFF. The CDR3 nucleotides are TGTGCCAGCTCACCAGGTTGGGACACTGAAGCTTTCTTT.